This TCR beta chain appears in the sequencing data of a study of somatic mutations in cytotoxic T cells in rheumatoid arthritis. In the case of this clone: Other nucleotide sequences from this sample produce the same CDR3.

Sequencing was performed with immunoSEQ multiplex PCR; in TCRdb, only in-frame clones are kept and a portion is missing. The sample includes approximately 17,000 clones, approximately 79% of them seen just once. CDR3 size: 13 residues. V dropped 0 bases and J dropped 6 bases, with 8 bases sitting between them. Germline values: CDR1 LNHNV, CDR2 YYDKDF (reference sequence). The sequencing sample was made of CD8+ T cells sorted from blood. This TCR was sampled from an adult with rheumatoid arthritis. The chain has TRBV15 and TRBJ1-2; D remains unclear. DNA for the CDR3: TGTGCCACCAGCAGAGAAGAGGGAGATGGCTACACCTTC. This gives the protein CATSREEGDGYTF. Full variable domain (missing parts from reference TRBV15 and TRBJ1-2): DAMVIQNPRYQVTQFGKPVTLSCSQTLNHNVMYWYQQKSSQAPKLLFHYYDKDFNNEADTPDNFQSRRPNTSFCFLDIRSPGLGDTAMYLCATSREEGDGYTFGSGTRLTVV.